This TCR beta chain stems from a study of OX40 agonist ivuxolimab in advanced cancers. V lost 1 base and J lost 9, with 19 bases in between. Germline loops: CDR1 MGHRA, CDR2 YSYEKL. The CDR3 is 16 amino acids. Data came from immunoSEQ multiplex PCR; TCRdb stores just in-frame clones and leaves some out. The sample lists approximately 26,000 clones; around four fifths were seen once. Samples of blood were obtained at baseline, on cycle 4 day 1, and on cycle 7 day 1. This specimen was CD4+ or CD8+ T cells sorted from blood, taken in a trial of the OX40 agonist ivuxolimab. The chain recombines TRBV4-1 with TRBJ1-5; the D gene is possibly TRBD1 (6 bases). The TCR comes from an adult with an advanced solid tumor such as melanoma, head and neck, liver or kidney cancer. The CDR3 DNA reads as TGCGCCAGCAGCCAAGGAGGAAGGGGGGGCCGGGGGCCCCAGCATTTT. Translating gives CASSQGGRGGRGPQHF.